This T cell receptor beta chain derives from a study of cytomegalovirus exposure and HLA in healthy donors. Germline values: CDR1 SGDLS, CDR2 YYNGEE. V was trimmed by 7 bases and J by 0 bases, leaving 13 bases between them. The length of the CDR3 is 14 residues. It was with 60 Vbeta and 13 Jbeta primers that the PCR ran. Sequencing used immunoSEQ multiplex PCR; TCRdb keeps in-frame clones, though not all of them. The table records about 92,000 clones, about two thirds of them present only once. This clone was found a few times. This clonotype was obtained from a man aged 50 or older in good health and CMV-seronegative. The chain carries TRBV9 and TRBJ1-1, with D perhaps TRBD1 (6 bases). The sample comprised PBMCs. The CDR3 DNA sequence: TGTGCCAGCGATTCAGGGGCGATGAACACTGAAGCTTTCTTT. It is translated as CASDSGAMNTEAFF.